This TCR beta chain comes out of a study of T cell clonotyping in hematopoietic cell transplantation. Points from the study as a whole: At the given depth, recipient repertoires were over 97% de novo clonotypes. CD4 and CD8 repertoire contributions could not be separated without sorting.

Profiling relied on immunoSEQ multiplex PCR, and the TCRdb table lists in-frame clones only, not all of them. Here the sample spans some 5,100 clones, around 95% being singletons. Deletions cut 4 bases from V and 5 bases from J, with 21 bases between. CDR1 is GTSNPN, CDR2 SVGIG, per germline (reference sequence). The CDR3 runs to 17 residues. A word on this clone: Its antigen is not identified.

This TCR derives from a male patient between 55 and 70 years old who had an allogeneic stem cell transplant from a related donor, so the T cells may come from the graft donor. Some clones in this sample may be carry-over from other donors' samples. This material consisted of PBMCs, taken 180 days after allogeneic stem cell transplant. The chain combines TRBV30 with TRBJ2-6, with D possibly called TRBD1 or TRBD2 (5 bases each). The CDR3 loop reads CAWTSGRASGWANVLTF. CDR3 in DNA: TGTGCCTGGACTTCGGGACGGGCATCGGGCTGGGCCAACGTCCTGACTTTC.